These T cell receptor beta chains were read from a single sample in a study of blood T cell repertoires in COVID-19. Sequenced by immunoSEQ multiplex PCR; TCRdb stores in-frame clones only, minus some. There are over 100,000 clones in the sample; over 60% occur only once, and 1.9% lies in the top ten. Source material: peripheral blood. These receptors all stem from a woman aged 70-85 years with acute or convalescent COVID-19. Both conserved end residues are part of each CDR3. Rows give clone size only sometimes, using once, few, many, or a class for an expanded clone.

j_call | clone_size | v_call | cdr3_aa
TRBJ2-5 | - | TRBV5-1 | CASSPIGGAKGETQYF
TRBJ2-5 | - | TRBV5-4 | CASSTGDSQETQYF
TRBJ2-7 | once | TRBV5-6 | CASSSNTGGAKGYEQYF
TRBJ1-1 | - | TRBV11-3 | CASSLERGAETEAFF
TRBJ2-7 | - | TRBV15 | CATSRGGGNYEQYF
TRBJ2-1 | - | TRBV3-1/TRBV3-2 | CASSQGRDYNEQFF
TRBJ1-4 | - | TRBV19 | CASSITGQGDEKLFF
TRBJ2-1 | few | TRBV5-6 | CASSGERSRGGKEQFF
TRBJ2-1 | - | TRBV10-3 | CAISSGTSGGNEQFF
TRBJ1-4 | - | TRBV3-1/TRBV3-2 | CASSPASEKLFF
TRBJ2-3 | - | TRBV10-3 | CAIMGDNTDTQYF
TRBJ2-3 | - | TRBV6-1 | CASSEPLAGGTDTQYF
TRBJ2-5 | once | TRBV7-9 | CASNQGQAGSETQYF